This TCR beta chain was profiled in a study of PD-1 blockade in classical Hodgkin lymphoma (dated by TCRdb to the early 2020s). Regarding the study in general: Nivolumab dosing was 3 mg/kg intravenously every 2 weeks, continuing until either disease progression or unacceptable toxicity. To define a peripheral blood immune signature of response to PD-1 blockade in classical Hodgkin lymphoma, the study combined TCR beta sequencing with CyTOF. Here is what the overall study found, with its caveats: A significant rise by C4D1 was seen in CD4+ but not CD8+ TCR diversity (p=0.0027 vs p=0.16), with the rise being most apparent in complete responders (p=0.02). Among trial patients, those achieving complete response had baseline diversity similar to that of newly diagnosed patients, while diversity was significantly lower in partial responders and progressors. The study covered only a single clinical trial cohort, and the causes of the repertoire differences, possibly disease activity or prior therapy, were still not defined. Diversity was lower in patients who began nivolumab less than 1 year after ASCT, so these patients were left out of later analyses to avoid confounding by immune reconstitution. Baseline TCR diversity was reported as lower in newly diagnosed patients than in healthy donors, and lower still in relapsed/refractory patients.

Genomic DNA was isolated using the Qiagen DNeasy kit from unsorted PBMCs as well as from negatively selected CD4+ and CD8+ fractions. TCR beta CDR3 regions were amplified by immunoSEQ multiplex PCR using primers annealing to V and J segments. Amplification bias was minimized using a synthetic immune receptor repertoire, and residual bias was removed computationally after sequencing. The authors processed their data as follows. Repertoire diversity was quantified as the Shannon entropy index using custom Python scripts. Unsorted, CD4+ and CD8+ repertoires were examined separately, except in combined analyses, for which CD4+ and CD8+ sequences were merged in silico. Clonal expansion was defined as a frequency increase of at least 2-fold after treatment compared with C1D1, and clones undetected at baseline were assigned a pseudocount of 0.5. Singleton clones were defined as clones with 0 or 1 copy at C1D1, and non-singleton clones were defined as clones with 2 or more copies. By matching protein sequences in sorted samples from the same patient, clones expanded in unsorted samples were annotated as CD4+, CD8+ or unknown. Wilcoxon tests on paired samples were used to test diversity changes from C1D1 to C4D1. This immuneACCESS table, as held by TCRdb, lists in-frame sequences with V and J called but not all clones. Of the missing ones, under half trace to an unresolved V gene in checked studies; the others have no known cause. D and trimming come from the DNA, and the V and J calls and clone size come from that table. The sample table records some 21,000 clones; 74% of these occur just once. About a fifth of the sample is in the top ten clones.

The CDR1 and CDR2 encoded by the germline V gene are SGHTA and FQGNSA. Including cysteine and phenylalanine, the CDR3 has 14 amino acids. Only the CDR3 part of the read is kept: 42 bases, read in frame from the first base. V drops 1 base and J drops 8 bases, leaving 14 bases in between. Worth noting for this clone: Its binding antigen is unknown. Within one base of it there is no much larger clone, and no base qualities were kept.

The time point label corresponds to: cycle 1 day 1 (C1D1), immediately before nivolumab initiation. Relapse after autologous stem cell transplantation had occurred in all trial patients, and cohorts A, B and C were distinguished by prior brentuximab vedotin exposure. The trial cohort was composed of approximately 56 patients with relapsed/refractory classical Hodgkin lymphoma, for whom complete response, partial response or progressive disease was recorded as best overall response. Trial patients were treated with single-agent nivolumab in the multi-cohort phase II CheckMate 205 trial. An independent review committee assessed best overall response using the 2007 International Working Group response criteria. Trial PBMCs were collected just before the start of nivolumab (C1D1) and during therapy at cycle 2 day 1 and cycle 4 day 1. After peripheral blood was drawn into 8 mL Vacutainer Cell Preparation Tubes, PBMCs were isolated by centrifugation and then cryopreserved.

The starting material was peripheral blood mononuclear cells (PBMCs), obtained at baseline. The clonotype was recovered from a human donor with classical Hodgkin lymphoma. The chain joins TRBV7-2 to TRBJ1-2; there is no confident call for the D gene. The CDR3: CASSLGERVTGYTF. DNA sequence: TGTGCCAGCAGCTTAGGGGAGAGGGTGACAGGCTACACCTTC.